The source of this T cell receptor (beta chain) is a study of regulatory T cells in long-lasting Graves disease. There are 14 residues in the CDR3. Deletions cut 2 bases from V and 8 bases from J, with 14 bases between. The germline gives CDR1 SGHRS, CDR2 YFSETQ. General observations from the study: Preferential use of TRBV28, TRBJ1-2 and TRBJ2-5 was seen in persistent disease.

Building of the TCR beta libraries involved iRepertoire HTBI primers and Arm-PCR of CDR3 regions. TCRdb re-called the multiplex PCR reads through MiXCR, storing one row per CDR3 protein. This sample carries over 350,000 distinct CDR3 sequences, roughly 15% of them seen once, and the ten largest clones take over 7.5%. Time point of the sample: newly diagnosed GD, antithyroid drugs for less than 3 months. PBMC-extracted RNA yielded the TCR library. This clonotype was detected many times. Antigen: not known. These data are also associated with another study on T cells in Graves' hyperthyroidism and ophthalmopathy. That paper notes: During a first-round RT-PCR of the TCR CDR3, the HTBI primer set was used. Blood samples included most of the expanded thyroid clonotypes exceeding 0.001.

This chain connects TRBV5-1 to TRBJ2-1; tentatively, D is TRBD2 (5 bases). The sample in question was peripheral blood mononuclear cells (PBMCs), obtained at new diagnosis, from a patient treated with antithyroid drugs. The sequence came from a woman aged 40 to 50 with Graves disease. CDR3 loop: CASSLGPRVDEQFF. The CDR3 DNA is TGCGCCAGCAGCTTAGGCCCGCGGGTGGATGAGCAGTTCTTC.